The 10 T cell receptor beta chains in this list originate from one sample, sequenced in a study of cytomegalovirus exposure and HLA in healthy donors. PCR involved 60 Vbeta and 13 Jbeta primers. TCRdb's table, derived via immunoSEQ multiplex PCR, lists solely in-frame clones and lacks some. This sample carries 190,000 or so clones, roughly 87% of them seen once, and the ten largest clones take roughly 1.5%. The specimen sequenced was PBMCs. The receptor set was obtained from a man between 45 and 60 years old in good health and CMV-seronegative.

V is TRBV5-5 and J is TRBJ1-2; D remains unclear. The length of the CDR3 is 14 residues. CDR1 is SGHKS, CDR2 YYEKEE, per germline (reference sequence). Trimming removed 4 bases at V and 4 bases at J, with 14 bases between. Here the CDR3 DNA reads TGTGCCAGCAGCATAGAGGACTGGGGCTATGGCTACACCTTC. Protein product: CASSIEDWGYGYTF.

This clone was counted between two and nine times. The rearrangement links TRBV4-3 to TRBJ2-1, with 7 nucleotides matching TRBD1. The germline gives CDR1 LGHNA, CDR2 YSLEER. The CDR3 is 15 amino acids. After removal of 6 bases from V and 0 bases from J, the junction contained 5 bases not matched to a gene. CDR3 DNA: TGCGCCAGCAGAAGGGGGACAGTCTCCTACAATGAGCAGTTCTTC. This encodes CASRRGTVSYNEQFF.

This clone showed up just once. The chain joins TRBV19 to TRBJ1-4, with TRBD1 matching 9 bases. Germline V CDR1 and CDR2: LNHDA, SQIVND (reference sequence). The CDR3 spans 14 residues. Trimming took 10 bases from V and 7 from J; bases not matched to a gene: 10. The CDR3 DNA is TGTGCCACCTCCTCCGGGACAGGGTCTGAAAAACTGTTTTTT. Translation: CATSSGTGSEKLFF.

CDR3 in amino acids: CSVEDLTTGYGYTF. DNA for the CDR3: TGCAGCGTTGAAGATCTTACGACAGGGTATGGCTACACCTTC. The chain links TRBV29-1 to TRBJ1-2; 7 bases are shared with TRBD1. Trimming at V came to 0 bases and at J to 5 bases, leaving 6 bases not matched to a gene. Germline V gene sequence: CDR1 SQVTM, CDR2 ANQGSEA. This CDR3 is built from 14 residues. Full variable domain (outside the CDR3, taken from reference TRBV29-1 and TRBJ1-2): SAVISQKPSRDICQRGTSLTIQCQVDSQVTMMFWYRQQPGQSLTLIATANQGSEATYESGFVIDKFPISRPNLTFSTLTVSNMSPEDSSIYLCSVEDLTTGYGYTFGSGTRLTVV.

V gene TRBV19 combines with J gene TRBJ2-3; TRBD2 agrees at 8 bases. V was clipped by 5 bases and J by 3 bases; unmatched bases: 10. The CDR3 consists of 16 residues. Germline CDR1 is LNHDA and CDR2 is SQIVND (reference sequence). The CDR3 spells CASSALSGSPTDTQYF. In DNA form, the CDR3 reads TGTGCCAGTAGTGCCCTAAGCGGGAGTCCTACAGATACGCAGTATTTT.

This chain joins TRBV6-5 and TRBJ1-2; no definite D call. Germline V CDR1 and CDR2: MNHEY, SVGAGI. CDR3 size: 15 residues. V lost 2 bases, J lost 0 bases, and 10 bases lay in between. CDR3 in DNA: TGTGCCAGCAGTTACCATGACAAAACTAACTATGGCTACACCTTC. Translating it yields CASSYHDKTNYGYTF.

The J gene is TRBJ2-5, the V gene TRBV11-3; possible D gene TRBD2, 5 bases. The V end lost 2 bases, the J end lost 2 bases, and 6 bases lay between the germline ends. The CDR3 consists of 13 residues. Germline loops: CDR1 SGHNT, CDR2 YENEEA. CDR3 residues: CASSLSGQETQYF. The DNA of the CDR3 is TGTGCCAGCAGCTTATCGGGGCAAGAGACCCAGTACTTC.

The chain joins TRBV28 to TRBJ1-5; 9 bases map to TRBD1. The CDR3 totals 13 residues. Germline assignment: CDR1 MDHEN and CDR2 SYDVKM. With V trimmed by 6 bases and J by 6 bases, 3 bases remained unmatched. The CDR3 is CASRRDRVQPQHF. The CDR3 DNA sequence: TGTGCCAGCAGACGGGACAGGGTTCAGCCCCAGCATTTT.

This clone was seen just once. At one boundary the junction diverges from the germline segment, which might be a read error. The genes are TRBV5-8 and TRBJ2-1; D uncertain. The CDR3 has 10 amino acids. The V gene's germline CDR1 is SGHTS and CDR2 YDEGEE. The chain's CDR3 is CASRFSEQFF. As DNA, the CDR3 is TGTGCCAGCCGCTTCTCTGAGCAGTTCTTC.

This chain joins TRBV2 and TRBJ1-1; 7 nucleotides agree with TRBD1. The CDR3 has 14 amino acids. Germline V gives CDR1 SNHLY, CDR2 FYNNEI. Losses at the gene ends were 6 bases for V and 4 bases for J; bases not matched to a gene: 8. The CDR3 DNA reads TGTGCCAGCAGCTGGGACAGCGGCGGCACTGAAGCTTTCTTT. This sequence encodes CASSWDSGGTEAFF.